This T cell receptor beta chain was identified during a study of blood T cell repertoires in COVID-19 (dated by TCRdb to the early 2020s). At the level of the whole study: The collaborator samples originated in the United States, Italy and Spain and spanned the acute and convalescent phases of COVID-19. A de-identified subject ID, COVID-19 status, age in years and sex were almost always included in the sample metadata. The prospective study material was composed of cDNA or gDNA derived from T cells, B-cell-depleted T cells, or PBMCs. Subjects who had been exposed to COVID-19, were actively infected with it, or had recovered from it provided the deeply sampled blood TCRbeta repertoires that made up the dataset. HLA class I and class II types, where available, came from metadata supplied by the sample provider rather than from assay-based typing. The repertoires were released in a freely available public database intended as a resource for research on the immune response to SARS-CoV-2. Samples were obtained from the ongoing ImmuneRACE study (first 160 participants) and from 1,200 or so subjects provided by 6 global collaborators. What the authors observed across the whole study: How much clinical and demographic metadata was included differed by source and by participant, and the metadata was provided uncurated.

Taken from the germline V gene, the CDR1 and CDR2 loops are MDHEN and SYDVKM. The CDR3 contains 12 residues, cysteine and phenylalanine counted. The CDR3 DNA has 36 bases and is translated from base 1. V is pruned by 8 bases and J by 4 bases, leaving 3 bases of the junction without a gene match. Worth noting for this clone: No cognate antigen has been identified for it. No much larger clonotype is one base removed from it; base qualities were not supplied.

Participants in the prospective study were enrolled through a virtual design, were aged about 18 to 100 years, and lived in 24 United States geographic areas. Cohort assignment in the prospective study relied on participant-reported clinical history from a screening survey and a study questionnaire. A participant counted as exposed if, within 2 weeks of entering the study, that participant had been in contact with someone who had a PCR-confirmed or clinician-diagnosed COVID-19 case. In the prospective study, whole blood, serum and a nasopharyngeal or oropharyngeal swab were collected from each participant by mobile phlebotomists. Participants in the prospective study had the option to provide additional blood draws and questionnaires over a 2-month period. Prospective study blood samples were shipped either frozen or at room temperature before DNA extraction. The immunoSEQ Assay, a bias-controlled multiplex PCR, was used to amplify TCRbeta CDR3 regions from genomic DNA. For the original study's pipeline: Nucleated cell counts per sample were estimated from amplification of reference gene primers within the assay. Sequence reads were collapsed and filtered to measure the absolute abundance of every unique TCRbeta CDR3 rearrangement. For each sample, productive Simpson clonality was calculated as the square root of Simpson's diversity index over productive rearrangements. TCRdb re-hosts the immuneACCESS table, in-frame sequences only. Its copies lack some clones; in the studies checked, an unresolved V gene accounts for under half of them, and the cause for the rest is not known. The V and J calls and the clone size are those of that table, but D and trimming were determined from the DNA. The sample table records 200,000 to 250,000 clones; roughly 90% of these occur just once. Less than 15% of the sample rests with the top ten.

Rearrangement joined TRBV28 to TRBJ1-2, and TRBD1 matches 8 of the central bases. Sequencing was performed on PBMCs or T cells enriched from blood (not recorded which). The receptor was isolated from a man aged 25 to 40 who had been exposed to COVID-19. The CDR3 sequence is CASGTGGYGYTF. The nucleotide sequence is given as TGTGCCAGCGGGACAGGCGGCTATGGCTACACCTTC.